The 27 T cell receptor beta chains in this list originate from one sample, sequenced in a study of blood T cell repertoires in COVID-19. Only in-frame clones appear in the TCRdb table, and some are missing; sequencing was by immunoSEQ multiplex PCR. The table includes about 83,000 clones, around nine tenths detected once. Sequences were obtained from peripheral blood. These receptor sequences come from a man at least 80 years old with active or convalescent COVID-19.

The V gene is TRBV5-5, the J gene TRBJ2-1, with TRBD1 matching over 7 bases. Trimming took 4 bases from V and 5 from J; bases not matched to a gene: 3. CDR1 SGHKS and CDR2 YYEKEE come from the germline V gene (reference sequence). This CDR3 has 13 residues. CDR3 amino acids: CASSPGQHNEQFF. CDR3 nucleotides: TGTGCCAGCAGCCCGGGACAGCACAATGAGCAGTTCTTC. The full variable domain, completed using reference TRBV5-5 and TRBJ2-1, is DAGVTQSPTHLIKTRGQQVTLRCSPISGHKSVSWYQQVLGQGPQFIFQYYEKEERGRGNFPDRFSARQFPNYSSELNVNALLLGDSALYLCASSPGQHNEQFFGPGTRLTVL.

The genes are TRBV6-5 and TRBJ1-2; 8 positions agree with TRBD1. This CDR3 has 14 residues. From germline, CDR1 is MNHEY and CDR2 SVGAGI. The ends lost 6 bases at V and 8 bases at J; junction bases unmatched: 11. The CDR3: CASSPDRENRGYTF. For the CDR3, the DNA is TGTGCCAGCAGCCCGGACAGGGAGAACCGGGGCTACACCTTC.

V usage is TRBV7-8 and J usage is TRBJ1-3; no reliable D call. Germline V CDR1 and CDR2: SGHVS, FQNEAQ. The V and J ends lost 2 bases and 0 bases respectively, with 8 bases between them. The CDR3 runs 15 residues. CDR3: CASSLFESSGNTIYF. The CDR3 nucleotides read TGTGCCAGCAGCTTATTTGAGAGCTCTGGAAACACCATATATTTT.

The chain carries TRBV28 and TRBJ1-5; D call uncertain. The CDR3 has 16 amino acids. Trimming removed 4 bases from V and 0 bases from J, with 13 bases in between. Germline V lookup: CDR1 MDHEN, CDR2 SYDVKM. The CDR3 loop reads CASSSYSPYSNQPQHF. The CDR3 region has the DNA TGTGCCAGCAGTTCATACTCACCCTATAGCAATCAGCCCCAGCATTTT. The full variable domain, with the rest looked up from reference TRBV28 and TRBJ1-5, is DVKVTQSSRYLVKRTGEKVFLECVQDMDHENMFWYRQDPGLGLRLIYFSYDVKMKEKGDIPEGYSVSREKKERFSLILESASTNQTSMYLCASSSYSPYSNQPQHFGDGTRLSIL.

This chain joins TRBV2 and TRBJ1-5; 9 bases map to TRBD1. The CDR3 loop spans 14 amino acids. V gave up 6 bases and J gave up 7 bases; unmatched junction bases: 7. CDR1 and CDR2 (germline): SNHLY, FYNNEI. The CDR3 loop reads CASRADRGGQPQHF. The DNA for the CDR3 is TGTGCCAGCAGGGCTGACAGGGGGGGACAGCCCCAGCATTTT. The variable domain in full, with the rest retrieved from reference TRBV2 and TRBJ1-5, is EPEVTQTPSHQVTQMGQEVILRCVPISNHLYFYWYRQILGQKVEFLVSFYNNEISEKSEIFDDQFSVERPDGSNFTLKIRSTKLEDSAMYFCASRADRGGQPQHFGDGTRLSIL.

The chain combines TRBV5-1 with TRBJ2-2, with TRBD2 identical over 11 bases. CDR1 and CDR2 from the germline V gene are SGHRS and YFSETQ. The CDR3 runs to 16 residues. V trimming: 5 bases; J trimming: 2 bases; junction bases outside the gene matches: 5. In nucleotides, the CDR3 is TGCGCCAGCAGGTCGACTAGCGGGATCAACACCGGGGAGCTGTTTTTT. It specifies CASRSTSGINTGELFF.

This sequence joins TRBV18 and TRBJ1-5; D remains unclear. V gave up 1 base and J gave up 1 base, with 11 bases separating them. CDR3 length equals 16 residues. Germline values: CDR1 KGHSH, CDR2 LQKENI. The CDR3 reads CASSPLAGKSNQPQHF. The CDR3 DNA reads TGTGCCAGCTCACCACTTGCCGGGAAAAGCAATCAGCCCCAGCATTTT.

The V gene is TRBV19, the J gene TRBJ1-6; 7 nucleotides agree with TRBD1. Unmatched junction bases numbered 7, after V lost 6 bases and J lost 14 bases. CDR3 length equals 12 residues. Germline V gene lookup returns CDR1 LNHDA and CDR2 SQIVND (reference sequence). The CDR3 reads CASRPYGQALHF. CDR3 sequence (DNA): TGTGCCAGTAGACCGTACGGACAGGCCCTCCACTTT. The variable domain in full, completed from reference TRBV19 and TRBJ1-6, reads DGGITQSPKYLFRKEGQNVTLSCEQNLNHDAMYWYRQDPGQGLRLIYYSQIVNDFQKGDIAEGYSVSREKKESFPLTVTSAQKNPTAFYLCASRPYGQALHFGNGTRLTVT.

This clone was recorded a few times. This sequence joins TRBV10-3 and TRBJ1-4; a weak D match, TRBD1 (5 bases). V lost 3 bases, J lost 12 bases, and 23 bases lay in between. Germline CDR1 is ENHRY and CDR2 is SYGVKD. The CDR3 extends over 16 amino acids. CDR3 in amino acids: CAISDSPRTSLFELFF. As DNA, the CDR3 is TGTGCCATCAGTGATAGCCCCAGGACATCTTTATTTGAACTGTTTTTT.

There are a few counts of this clone. The J gene is TRBJ1-2, the V gene TRBV2; no clear D gene. Germline CDR1 and CDR2: SNHLY and FYNNEI. Trimming cost V 7 bases and J 2 bases, with 14 bases left between them. The CDR3 runs to 14 residues. As DNA, the CDR3 is TGTGCCAGCACCTCGGAGTCCATCAACTATGGCTACACCTTC. Amino acids: CASTSESINYGYTF.

The chain carries TRBV2 and TRBJ2-1; TRBD2 matches at 7 bases. This CDR3 is 13 amino acids long. Losses at the gene ends were 9 bases for V and 3 bases for J; bases not matched to a gene: 5. The germline V gene encodes CDR1 SNHLY and CDR2 FYNNEI. CDR3 protein: CASLGGVYNEQFF. CDR3 DNA sequence: TGTGCCAGTCTTGGGGGGGTCTACAATGAGCAGTTCTTC.

The V and J genes are TRBV24-1 and TRBJ1-1, with TRBD1 identical over 10 bases. Germline V gene data show CDR1 as KGHDR and CDR2 as SFDVKD. The trim removed 7 bases at V and 5 bases at J, leaving 3 bases unmatched. The CDR3 has 13 residues. CDR3 sequence: CATRLGQGTEAFF. CDR3 bases: TGTGCCACCAGATTGGGACAGGGGACTGAAGCTTTCTTT.

The chain has TRBV14 and TRBJ2-2; TRBD1 matches at 8 bases. This CDR3 comprises 15 residues. From germline, CDR1 is SGHDN and CDR2 FVKESK. V was pared by 6 bases and J by 5 bases, with 8 bases of the junction left unmatched. The CDR3 nucleotides are TGTGCCAGCAGTCAACAGGGGGGAGTTACCGGGGAGCTGTTTTTT. Translating gives CASSQQGGVTGELFF.

The chain is built from TRBV12-3 or TRBV12-4 and TRBJ1-5; D is ambiguous. CDR3 size: 13 residues. V was shortened by 5 bases and J by 6 bases, with 11 bases between the two germline ends. Here the CDR3 DNA reads TGTGCCAGCAGTGAGGGAGTCCGTCAGCCCCAGCATTTT. Encoded protein: CASSEGVRQPQHF.

The chain couples TRBV7-2 to TRBJ2-5, with D tentatively TRBD2 (5 bases). Germline V gene lookup returns CDR1 SGHTA and CDR2 FQGNSA. The CDR3 runs 15 residues. Trimming removed 3 bases from V and 1 base from J, with 12 bases in between. CDR3 sequence reads: CASSFAGVTQETQYF. The CDR3 DNA follows: TGTGCCAGCAGCTTCGCGGGCGTGACCCAAGAGACCCAGTACTTC. Supplemented by reference TRBV7-2 and TRBJ2-5, the full variable domain reads GAGVSQSPSNKVTEKGKDVELRCDPISGHTALYWYRQSLGQGLEFLIYFQGNSAPDKSGLPSDRFSAERTGGSVSTLTIQRTQQEDSAVYLCASSFAGVTQETQYFGPGTRLLVL.

This chain links TRBV28 with TRBJ1-6, with TRBD1 as a possible D gene (6 bases). This CDR3 has 15 residues. Per the germline V gene, CDR1 is MDHEN and CDR2 is SYDVKM. Trimming cost V 5 bases and J 9 bases, with 17 bases left between them. CDR3 in amino acids: CASSPPRGVGSPLHF. DNA for the CDR3: TGTGCCAGCAGTCCCCCCAGGGGTGTAGGTTCACCCCTCCACTTT. The variable domain in full, with the rest retrieved from reference TRBV28 and TRBJ1-6, is DVKVTQSSRYLVKRTGEKVFLECVQDMDHENMFWYRQDPGLGLRLIYFSYDVKMKEKGDIPEGYSVSREKKERFSLILESASTNQTSMYLCASSPPRGVGSPLHFGNGTRLTVT.

This clone showed up just a few times. The rearrangement joins TRBV5-1 to TRBJ1-6; D is perhaps TRBD1 (6 bases). The ends were cut back, 5 bases at V and 1 base at J, with 10 bases in the middle. The CDR3 extends over 15 amino acids. From germline, CDR1 is SGHRS and CDR2 YFSETQ. CDR3 sequence: CASSPRGSYNSPLHF. The CDR3 DNA follows: TGCGCCAGCAGTCCCAGGGGTTCCTATAATTCACCCCTCCACTTT. The entire variable domain, with the rest obtained from reference TRBV5-1 and TRBJ1-6, is as follows: KAGVTQTPRYLIKTRGQQVTLSCSPISGHRSVSWYQQTPGQGLQFLFEYFSETQRNKGNFPGRFSGRQFSNSRSEMNVSTLELGDSALYLCASSPRGSYNSPLHFGNGTRLTVT.

This chain connects TRBV15 to TRBJ2-5; 9 bases match TRBD2. Per germline, CDR1 LNHNV and CDR2 YYDKDF (reference sequence). J lost 5 bases, V lost 6 bases, and 4 bases had no gene match. The CDR3 is 13 residues long. The CDR3 protein is CATRGAGGETQYF. CDR3 nucleotide sequence: TGTGCCACCAGGGGGGCGGGGGGGGAGACCCAGTACTTC.

This clone was detected once. The chain's CDR3 is CASSPQGLPNTGELFF. DNA for the CDR3: TGTGCCAGCAGTCCCCAGGGGCTCCCGAACACCGGGGAGCTGTTTTTT. The V call is TRBV28, the J call TRBJ2-2; D may be TRBD1 (6 bases). Trimming removed 5 bases at V and 0 bases at J, with 13 bases between. There are 16 residues in the CDR3. Germline-derived CDR1 and CDR2 are MDHEN and SYDVKM.

The chain couples TRBV7-2 to TRBJ2-3, with 10 positions matching TRBD2. Germline trimming cut 1 base from V and 2 bases from J; bases unmatched to any gene: 9. The CDR3 runs 18 residues. The V gene's germline CDR1 is SGHTA and CDR2 FQGNSA. The CDR3 nucleotides are TGTGCCAGCAGCTTAGGCCACATAGCGGGGGGCTCCACAGATACGCAGTATTTT. It translates to CASSLGHIAGGSTDTQYF.

The chain joins TRBV19 to TRBJ1-1; D is unresolved. The CDR3 totals 13 residues. The V end was cut by 0 bases, the J end by 5 bases, with 7 bases between. The germline CDR1 and CDR2 sequences are LNHDA and SQIVND (reference sequence). CDR3 nucleotide sequence: TGTGCCAGTAGTATAGATCGGTGGACTGAAGCTTTCTTT. It translates to CASSIDRWTEAFF.

This rearrangement joins TRBV5-4 to TRBJ1-1; 7 positions agree with TRBD1. Trimming removed 0 bases from V and 0 bases from J; junction bases left unmatched: 5. The CDR3 spans 16 residues. Germline CDR1 SGHNT, CDR2 YYREEE (reference sequence). The CDR3 nucleotides read TGTGCCAGCAGCTTGGAGGGACAGCGGATGAACACTGAAGCTTTCTTT. As protein: CASSLEGQRMNTEAFF.

The chain recombines TRBV21-1 with TRBJ1-2; the table's D call TRBD1 went unverified against the DNA. TRBV21-1 is termed a pseudogene. The CDR3 consists of 15 residues. The CDR3 loop is CASSKDTRWGPGYTF. The CDR3 nucleotides are TGTGCCAGCAGCAAAGATACGCGCTGGGGGCCTGGCTACACCTTC.

The chain recombines TRBV7-9 with TRBJ2-5, with 7 bases aligning to TRBD2. Germline CDR1 SEHNR, CDR2 FQNEAQ (reference sequence). This CDR3 region has 13 residues. The junction had 6 bases not matched to a gene; V was cut back by 6 bases and J by 5 bases. The CDR3: CASRLSGVETQYF. Here the CDR3 DNA reads TGTGCCAGCAGGCTCAGCGGGGTCGAGACCCAGTACTTC.

This chain joins TRBV2 and TRBJ1-5, with 7 bases matching TRBD1. The CDR3 runs 14 residues. V shed 6 bases, J shed 7 bases, and the junction held 9 bases outside the gene matches. CDR1 and CDR2 (germline): SNHLY, FYNNEI. The CDR3: CASSIWGDRQPQHF. As DNA, the CDR3 is TGTGCCAGCAGCATCTGGGGGGACAGACAGCCCCAGCATTTT.

V and J are TRBV19 and TRBJ2-7; TRBD1 might be the D (6 bases). The CDR3 length is 13 residues. The V gene's germline CDR1 is LNHDA and CDR2 SQIVND (reference sequence). The ends were cut back, 6 bases at V and 5 bases at J, with 14 bases in the middle. The CDR3 DNA reads TGTGCCAGTAGCCGGCAGGGGTGCCACGAGCAGTACGTC. Amino acids: CASSRQGCHEQYV.

The V call is TRBV6-6, the J call TRBJ2-2; 7 bases align to TRBD1. This CDR3 has 14 amino acids. CDR1 and CDR2 from the germline V gene are MNHNY and SVGAGI (reference sequence). Germline trimming cut 2 bases from V and 7 bases from J; bases unmatched to any gene: 4. The CDR3 DNA reads as TGTGCCAGCAGTTACAGGGGGCTTAGCGGGGAGCTGTTTTTT. It yields the protein CASSYRGLSGELFF.